The rows below give T cell receptor beta chains drawn from one sample of a study of cytomegalovirus exposure and HLA in healthy donors. Clones were read by immunoSEQ multiplex PCR, and TCRdb kept only the in-frame ones, dropping some. The sample holds 90,000 to 120,000 clones, 70% to 80% seen once. What was sequenced was PBMCs. All receptors derive from a woman aged 18-29 years in good health and CMV-seropositive. The CDR3 runs from the conserved cysteine through the conserved F or W.

TRBV4-2	TRBJ2-7	CASSQERGNSYEQYF
TRBV9	TRBJ2-1	CASSVVGREQFF
TRBV30	TRBJ2-7	CAWSPGSEGSVKQYF
TRBV2	TRBJ1-5	CASSDKHSNQPQHF
TRBV27	TRBJ2-7	CASSRGGRSYEQYF
TRBV6-5	TRBJ2-7	CASSYFRPGSSYEQYF
TRBV27	TRBJ2-5	CASSLLAGGETQYF
TRBV7-9	TRBJ1-5	CASSSHGTGTLSGNQPQHF
TRBV18	TRBJ2-1	CASSPGLSNEQFF
TRBV29-1	TRBJ2-5	CSDRQGETQYF
TRBV10-3	TRBJ2-7	CAISEAEREGGYF
TRBV4-3	TRBJ2-5	CASSQDGRTQYF
TRBV10-2	TRBJ1-1	CASSRGQALEAFF
TRBV7-6	TRBJ2-1	CASSLVSGSYNEQFF
TRBV5-1	TRBJ2-7	CASSSPDVYEQYF
TRBV4-3	TRBJ2-4	CASSQDASGFKNIQYF
TRBV28	TRBJ1-1	CAIAGDILNTEAFF
TRBV4-1	NA	CASSHLAGYLEQYF
TRBV11-2	TRBJ2-2	CASSLWVGGNTGELFF
TRBV7-9	TRBJ1-1	CASSRGGIEAFF
TRBV20-1	TRBJ2-1	CSGDRANEQFF
TRBV11-2	TRBJ1-5	CASSLGHGSQPQHF
TRBV5-1	TRBJ1-2	CASSPGGTNYGYTF
TRBV29-1	TRBJ2-2	CSVVRDTGELFF
TRBV27	TRBJ1-1	CASSRDGYTEAFF
TRBV6-6	TRBJ2-3	CASKVAGEGTDTQYF
TRBV10-3	TRBJ2-3	CAISDSVGAGGVDTQYF